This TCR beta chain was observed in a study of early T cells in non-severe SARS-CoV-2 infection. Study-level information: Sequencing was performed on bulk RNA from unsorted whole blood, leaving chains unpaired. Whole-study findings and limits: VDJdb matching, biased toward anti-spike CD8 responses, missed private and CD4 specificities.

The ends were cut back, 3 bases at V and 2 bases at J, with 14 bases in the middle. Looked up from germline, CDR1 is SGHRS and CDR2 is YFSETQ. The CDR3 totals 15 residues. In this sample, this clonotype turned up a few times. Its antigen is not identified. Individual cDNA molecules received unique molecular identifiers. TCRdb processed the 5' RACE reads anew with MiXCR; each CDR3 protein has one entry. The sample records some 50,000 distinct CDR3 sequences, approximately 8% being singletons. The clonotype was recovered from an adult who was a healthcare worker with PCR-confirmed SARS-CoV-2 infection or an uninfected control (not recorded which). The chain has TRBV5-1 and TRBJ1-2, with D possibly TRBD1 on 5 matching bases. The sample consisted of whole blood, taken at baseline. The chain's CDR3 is CASSSQGTRNYGYTF. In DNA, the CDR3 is TGCGCCAGCAGCTCACAAGGGACGAGAAACTATGGCTACACCTTC.